This T cell receptor (beta chain) comes out of a study of blood T cells in healthy people across ages. Study in general: Capture by template switching was about one barcoded beta molecule per two T cells.

Primers used in a second PCR of about 7 to 12 cycles were a sample-barcoded 5' primer and a J-beta primer mix. Each cDNA molecule, via a template-switch adaptor with 12 random nucleotides, was tagged. TCRdb analysed the 5' RACE reads with MiXCR anew, one entry per CDR3 protein. The data hold over 300,000 distinct CDR3 sequences, with roughly half observed a single time. Study-level findings and limits: Lack of knowledge of donor CMV status possibly confounded expanded clonotype changes.

Those donating, healthy Caucasian individuals from Russia, were aged about 6 to 100. As concerns this clonotype: The target antigen is unknown.

CDR3 size: 16 residues. V shed 1 base and J shed 1 base, with 13 bases lying between them. Germline CDR1 reads SGHTA; CDR2 reads FQGNSA. The clonotype comes from a man between 60 and 75 years old in good health. The chain carries TRBV7-2 and TRBJ2-5, with D possibly matching TRBD2 (6 bases). Input material: blood. The chain's CDR3 is CASSLEWLGGQETQYF. The DNA for the CDR3 is TGTGCCAGCAGCTTAGAGTGGTTGGGGGGCCAAGAGACCCAGTACTTC.